This is a list of T cell receptor beta chains from one sample in a study of siplizumab effects on memory and regulatory T cells. Libraries were prepared by immunoSEQ multiplex PCR; TCRdb keeps only in-frame clonotypes and omits some of them. Of about 100,000 clones listed, over 90% are singletons. Sequenced sample: Tregs sorted from blood. All receptors come from a human donor in good health. CDR3s include the opening cysteine and the closing phenylalanine or tryptophan. D genes are given only for firm matches. Some rows mark clone size as missing; the rest say once, few, many or name a class of expanded clone.

>-|TRBV7-2|TRBJ2-7|-
CASSLTPYEQYF
TGTGCCAGCAGCTTAACCCCCTACGAGCAGTACTTC
>-|TRBV6-1|TRBJ1-6|-
CASIQAHNSPLHF
TGTGCCAGCATCCAGGCACATAATTCACCCCTCCACTTT
>-|TRBV30|TRBJ1-1|-
CAWSVGAYEAFF
TGTGCCTGGAGTGTTGGAGCCTATGAAGCTTTCTTT
>-|TRBV14|TRBJ2-2|-
CASSRGPHTGELFF
TGTGCCAGCAGCCGGGGGCCCCACACCGGGGAGCTGTTTTTT
>-|TRBV4-2|TRBJ2-5|once
CASSQEGWGAKETQYF
TGTGCCAGCAGCCAAGAAGGTTGGGGGGCCAAAGAGACCCAGTACTTC
>-|TRBV5-8|TRBJ1-1|once
CASSLAGNVNTEAFF
TGTGCCAGCAGCTTGGCAGGTAACGTGAACACTGAAGCTTTCTTT
>-|TRBV9|TRBJ1-5|-
CASSADSNQPQHF
TGTGCCAGCAGCGCCGACAGTAATCAGCCCCAGCATTTT
>TRBD2|TRBV15|TRBJ2-3|-
CATSGRNLAGVRSTDTQYF
TGTGCCACCAGCGGCCGGAACCTAGCGGGCGTTCGCAGCACAGATACGCAGTATTTT
>-|TRBV10-1|TRBJ2-7|-
CASSEGYEQYF
TGCGCCAGCAGTGAGGGCTACGAGCAGTACTTC
>-|TRBV5-1|TRBJ2-3|-
CASSPPRGDTQYF
TGCGCCAGCAGCCCCCCAAGGGGAGATACGCAGTATTTT
>-|TRBV6-5|TRBJ1-2|-
CASSSRRTGGHGYTF
TGTGCCAGCAGTTCCCGACGGACCGGAGGGCATGGCTACACCTTC
>TRBD1|TRBV29-1|TRBJ2-7|-
CSVVPGQPYEQYF
TGCAGCGTGGTTCCGGGACAGCCATACGAGCAGTACTTC
>-|TRBV6-1|TRBJ1-1|-
CASSSLGGVSEAFF
TGTGCCAGCAGCTCATTGGGGGGGGTTAGTGAAGCTTTCTTT
>TRBD2|TRBV4-3|TRBJ2-1|-
CASSPARGRANYNEQFF
TGCGCCAGCAGCCCGGCGCGGGGGAGGGCCAACTACAATGAGCAGTTCTTC